This passage covers 3 T cell receptor beta chains from one sample sequenced in a study of control samples from healthy donors and cancer patients. This table comes from immunoSEQ multiplex PCR, and its TCRdb copy is limited to in-frame clones, with some not included. The repertoire holds some 35,000 clones, approximately 93% seen once, with around 1.6% in the top ten. The sequenced sample consisted of PBMCs. The receptors come from a man aged 40-50 years with colorectal cancer.

The V and J genes are TRBV5-1 and TRBJ2-3, with 7 bases that match TRBD2. V trimming: 3 bases; J trimming: 4 bases; junction bases outside the gene matches: 8. Germline CDR1 and CDR2: SGHRS and YFSETQ. The CDR3 is 15 amino acids. CDR3 protein: CASSSTAGVSDTQYF. In nucleotides, the CDR3 is TGCGCCAGCAGCTCCACTGCGGGGGTGTCAGATACGCAGTATTTT. Full variable domain (missing parts from reference TRBV5-1 and TRBJ2-3): KAGVTQTPRYLIKTRGQQVTLSCSPISGHRSVSWYQQTPGQGLQFLFEYFSETQRNKGNFPGRFSGRQFSNSRSEMNVSTLELGDSALYLCASSSTAGVSDTQYFGPGTRLTVL.

This chain connects TRBV18 to TRBJ2-5; D perhaps matches TRBD1 (6 bases). V lost 8 bases and J 2 bases, leaving 15 bases between the germline ends. This CDR3 is built from 14 residues. Per the germline V gene, CDR1 is KGHSH and CDR2 is LQKENI. The CDR3 loop reads CASAEQGGQETQYF. The CDR3 DNA is TGTGCCAGCGCGGAACAGGGCGGTCAAGAGACCCAGTACTTC. Full variable domain (outside the CDR3, taken from reference TRBV18 and TRBJ2-5): NAGVMQNPRHLVRRRGQEARLRCSPMKGHSHVYWYRQLPEEGLKFMVYLQKENIIDESGMPKERFSAEFPKEGPSILRIQQVVRGDSAAYFCASAEQGGQETQYFGPGTRLLVL.

There are a few counts of this clone. The chain uses TRBV5-6 and TRBJ1-5; 7 bases agree with TRBD1. This CDR3 comprises 15 residues. CDR1 SGHDT and CDR2 YYEEEE come from the germline V gene. Trimming removed 3 bases from V and 2 bases from J; junction bases left unmatched: 5. CDR3 sequence (DNA): TGTGCCAGCAGCTGGAGGGGGACAGGCAATCAGCCCCAGCATTTT. Translated, it gives CASSWRGTGNQPQHF.